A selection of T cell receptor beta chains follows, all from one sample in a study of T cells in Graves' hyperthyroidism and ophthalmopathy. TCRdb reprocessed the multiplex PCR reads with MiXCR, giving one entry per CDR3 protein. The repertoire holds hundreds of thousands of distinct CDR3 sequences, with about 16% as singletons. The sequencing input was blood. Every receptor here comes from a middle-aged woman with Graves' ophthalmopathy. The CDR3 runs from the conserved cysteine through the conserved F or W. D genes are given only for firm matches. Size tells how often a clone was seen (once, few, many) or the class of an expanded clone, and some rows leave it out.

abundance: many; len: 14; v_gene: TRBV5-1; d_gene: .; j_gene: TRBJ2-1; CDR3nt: TGCGCCAGCAGCTTGGCCGAGGTATACAATGAGCAGTTCTTC; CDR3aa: CASSLAEVYNEQFF
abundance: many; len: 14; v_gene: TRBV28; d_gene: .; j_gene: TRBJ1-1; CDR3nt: TGTGCCAGCAGTATCACTACAGCAAACACTGAAGCTTTCTTT; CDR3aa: CASSITTANTEAFF
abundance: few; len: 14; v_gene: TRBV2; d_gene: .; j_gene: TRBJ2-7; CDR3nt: TGTGCCAGCAGTGGGACATACGGCTCCTACGAGCAGTACTTC; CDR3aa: CASSGTYGSYEQYF
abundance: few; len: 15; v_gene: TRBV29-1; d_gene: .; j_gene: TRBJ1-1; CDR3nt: TGCAGCATCCACAGTCCTCGGGGGGCAGAAGCTGAAGCTTTCTTT; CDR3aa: CSIHSPRGAEAEAFF
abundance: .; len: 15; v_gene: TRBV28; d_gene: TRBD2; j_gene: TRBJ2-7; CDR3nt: TGTGCCAGCAGTTCTACTTCCGGGACTACGAGCAGGCAATACTTC; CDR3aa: CASSSTSGTTSRQYF
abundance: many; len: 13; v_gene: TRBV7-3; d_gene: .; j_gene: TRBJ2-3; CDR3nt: TGTGCCAGCAGCTCGACAGTCACAGATACGCAGTATTTT; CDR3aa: CASSSTVTDTQYF
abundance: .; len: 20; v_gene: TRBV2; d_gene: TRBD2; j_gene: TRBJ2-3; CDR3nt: TGTGCCAGCGGGGCAGGGCGCCAGGGGACTAGCGGGAGGGGGGCAGATACGCAGTATTTT; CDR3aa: CASGAGRQGTSGRGADTQYF
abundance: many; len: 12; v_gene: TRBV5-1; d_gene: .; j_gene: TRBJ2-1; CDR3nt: TGCGCCAGCAGCTTGGACTACAATGAGCAGTTCTTC; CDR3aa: CASSLDYNEQFF
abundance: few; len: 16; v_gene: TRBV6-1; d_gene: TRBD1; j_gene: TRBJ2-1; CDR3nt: TGTGCCAGCAGTGACGGATGGGACAGGGGTTACAATGAGCAGTTCTTC; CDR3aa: CASSDGWDRGYNEQFF
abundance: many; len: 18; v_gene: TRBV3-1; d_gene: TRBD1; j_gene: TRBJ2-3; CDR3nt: TGTGCCAGCAGCCCGTCAGGGGGCCCGAGGGGGCGCACAGATACGCAGTATTTT; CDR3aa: CASSPSGGPRGRTDTQYF
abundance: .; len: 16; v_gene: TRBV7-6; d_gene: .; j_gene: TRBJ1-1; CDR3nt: TGTGCCAGCAGTTTAATCCCCGGGACAAGAAACACTGAAGCTTTCTTT; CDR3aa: CASSLIPGTRNTEAFF
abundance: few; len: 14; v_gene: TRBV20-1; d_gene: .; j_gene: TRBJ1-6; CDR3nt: TGCAGTGCTAGTAGTGGCAGGTACAATTCACCCCTCCACTTT; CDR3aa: CSASSGRYNSPLHF
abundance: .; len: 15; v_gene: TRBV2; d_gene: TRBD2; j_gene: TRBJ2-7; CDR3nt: TGTGCCAGCAGTTACCGGACTAGTGGGTCCTACGAGCAGTACTTC; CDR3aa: CASSYRTSGSYEQYF
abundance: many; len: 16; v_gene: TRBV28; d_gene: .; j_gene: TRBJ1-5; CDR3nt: TGTGCCAGCAGATTGGCGACCGTTGTAATTGGTAGGCCCCAGCATTTT; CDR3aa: CASRLATVVIGRPQHF
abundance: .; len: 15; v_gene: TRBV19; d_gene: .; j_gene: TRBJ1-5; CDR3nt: TGTGCCAGTACTCTCAGGGGAGGGGGCAATCAGCCCCAGCATTTT; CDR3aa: CASTLRGGGNQPQHF
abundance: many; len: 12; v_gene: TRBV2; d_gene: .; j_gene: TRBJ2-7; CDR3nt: TGTGCCAGCAGTGAGCGGGCCTACGAGCAGTACTTC; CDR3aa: CASSERAYEQYF
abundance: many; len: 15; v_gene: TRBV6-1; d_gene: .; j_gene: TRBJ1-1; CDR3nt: TGTGCCAGCAGTGACTTCGGACGGGGTAGACCTGAAGCTTTCTTT; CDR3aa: CASSDFGRGRPEAFF
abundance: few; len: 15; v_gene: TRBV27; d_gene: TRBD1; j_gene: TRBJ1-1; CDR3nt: TGTGCCAGCAGTTTTTCCGCGACAGGGGCTTTAGAAGCTTTCTTT; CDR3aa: CASSFSATGALEAFF
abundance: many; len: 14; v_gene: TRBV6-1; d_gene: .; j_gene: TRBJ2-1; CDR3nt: TGTGCCAGCAGTTCCCGAATTACTAACAATGAGCAGTTCTTC; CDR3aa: CASSSRITNNEQFF
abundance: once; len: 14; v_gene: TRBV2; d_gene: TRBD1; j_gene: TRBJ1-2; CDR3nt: TGTGCCAGCAGTGACGGACAGGCGGCCTATGGCTACACCTTC; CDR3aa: CASSDGQAAYGYTF
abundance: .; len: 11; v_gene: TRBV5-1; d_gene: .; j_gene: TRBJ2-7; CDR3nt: TGCGCCAGCAGCTTGTCGAATGAGCAGTACTTC; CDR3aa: CASSLSNEQYF
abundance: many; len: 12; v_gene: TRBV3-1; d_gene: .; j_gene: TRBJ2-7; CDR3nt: TGTGCCAGCAGCCGTCTCGACGACGAGCAGTACTTC; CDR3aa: CASSRLDDEQYF
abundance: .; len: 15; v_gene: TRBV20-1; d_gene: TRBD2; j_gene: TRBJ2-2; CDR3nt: TGCAGTGCCCCAATGACTAGCAGACACACCGGGGAGCTGTTTTTT; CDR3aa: CSAPMTSRHTGELFF
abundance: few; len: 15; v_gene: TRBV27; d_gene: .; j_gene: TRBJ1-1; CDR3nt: TGTGCCAGCAGTTTATCAGCAGGCCTGAACACTGAAGCTTTCTTT; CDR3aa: CASSLSAGLNTEAFF
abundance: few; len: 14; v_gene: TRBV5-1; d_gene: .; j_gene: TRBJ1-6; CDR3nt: TGCGCCAGCAGGTCGACAGATATCTACTCACCCCTCCACTTT; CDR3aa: CASRSTDIYSPLHF
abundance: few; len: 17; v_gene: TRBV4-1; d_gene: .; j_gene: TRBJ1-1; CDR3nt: TGCGCCAGCAGCCAACCAACGCGTGGGAGACAGAGCACTGAAGCTTTCTTT; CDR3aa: CASSQPTRGRQSTEAFF
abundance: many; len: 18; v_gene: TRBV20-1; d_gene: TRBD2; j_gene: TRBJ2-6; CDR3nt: TGCAGTGCTAGCCTTGGACTAGCGGGAGGGTCTGGGGCCAACGTCCTGACTTTC; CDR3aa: CSASLGLAGGSGANVLTF
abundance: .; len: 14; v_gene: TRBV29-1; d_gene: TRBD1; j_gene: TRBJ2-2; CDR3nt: TGCAGCGTTGAGGCAGGGGGACGGACCGGGGAGCTGTTTTTT; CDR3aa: CSVEAGGRTGELFF
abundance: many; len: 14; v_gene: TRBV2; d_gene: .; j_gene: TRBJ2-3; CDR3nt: TGTGCCAGCAGTGTTTACAGCCAGGCAGATACGCAGTATTTT; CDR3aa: CASSVYSQADTQYF
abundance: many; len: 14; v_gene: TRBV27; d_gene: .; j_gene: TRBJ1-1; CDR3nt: TGTGCCAGCAGCACGTTCCTCGCTAGCACTGAAGCTTTCTTT; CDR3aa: CASSTFLASTEAFF
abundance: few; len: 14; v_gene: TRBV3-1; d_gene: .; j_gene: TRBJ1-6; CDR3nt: TGTGCCAGCAGCCCGGCTATAATCGGATCACCCCTCCACTTT; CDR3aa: CASSPAIIGSPLHF
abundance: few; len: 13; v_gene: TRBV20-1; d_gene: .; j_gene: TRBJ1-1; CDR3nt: TGCAGTGCAGAACAAATTCGGAACACTGAAGCTTTCTTT; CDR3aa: CSAEQIRNTEAFF
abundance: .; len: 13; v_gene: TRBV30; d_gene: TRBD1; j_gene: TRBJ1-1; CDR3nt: TGTGCCCGGGATGACAGGGTGGCCACTGAAGCTTTCTTT; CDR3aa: CARDDRVATEAFF
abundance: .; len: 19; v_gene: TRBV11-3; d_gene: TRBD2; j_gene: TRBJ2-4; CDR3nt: TGTGCCAGCAGTCCGGGATGGACTAGCGGGGGGATAGCCAAAAACATTCAGTACTTC; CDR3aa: CASSPGWTSGGIAKNIQYF
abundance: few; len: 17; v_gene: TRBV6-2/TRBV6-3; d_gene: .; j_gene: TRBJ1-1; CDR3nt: TGTGCCAGCAGTACGTGGGCAAGGGGCGTCGGACACACTGAAGCTTTCTTT; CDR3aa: CASSTWARGVGHTEAFF
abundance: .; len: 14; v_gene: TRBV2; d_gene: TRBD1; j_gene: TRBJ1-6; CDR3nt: TGTGCCAGCAGTAAAGACAGGGTAAATTCACCCCTCCACTTT; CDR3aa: CASSKDRVNSPLHF
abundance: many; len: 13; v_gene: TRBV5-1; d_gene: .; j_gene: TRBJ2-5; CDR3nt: TGCGCCAGCAGCCGGGCGGCGGAAGAGACCCAGTACTTC; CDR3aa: CASSRAAEETQYF